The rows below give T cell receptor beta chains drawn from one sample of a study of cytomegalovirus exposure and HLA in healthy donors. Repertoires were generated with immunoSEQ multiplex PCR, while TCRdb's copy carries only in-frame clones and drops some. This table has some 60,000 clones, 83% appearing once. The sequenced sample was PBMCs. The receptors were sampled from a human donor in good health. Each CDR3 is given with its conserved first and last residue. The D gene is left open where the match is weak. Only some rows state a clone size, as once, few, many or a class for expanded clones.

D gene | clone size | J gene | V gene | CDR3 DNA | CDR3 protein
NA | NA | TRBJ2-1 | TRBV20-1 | TGCAGTGCACTGCTCCGGGAAAGGCAGTTCTTC | CSALLRERQFF
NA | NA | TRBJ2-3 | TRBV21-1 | TGTGCCAGCAGCAAAAAGGCGCAAACAGGGGGAAACACAGATACGCAGTATTTT | CASSKKAQTGGNTDTQYF
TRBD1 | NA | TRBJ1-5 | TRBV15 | TGTGCCACCAGCAGTGGGTCCCTCCGACAGGGTATTAGTCAGCCCCAGCATTTT | CATSSGSLRQGISQPQHF
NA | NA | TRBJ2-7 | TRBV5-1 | TGCGCCAGCAACAGGCTGTTCCCCACCGAGCAGTACTTC | CASNRLFPTEQYF
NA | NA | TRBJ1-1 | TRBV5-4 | TGTGCCAGCAGCTTGGGCCAGGGAGGCCCTGAAGCTTTCTTT | CASSLGQGGPEAFF
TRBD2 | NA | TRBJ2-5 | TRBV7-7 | TGTGCTAGCAGCTCCTCACTAGCGGGGACGAAAGAGACCCAGTACTTC | CASSSSLAGTKETQYF
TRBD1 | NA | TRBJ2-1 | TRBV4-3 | TGCGCCAGCAGCCATTTGTCAGGGGGCAAGAATGAGCAGTTCTTC | CASSHLSGGKNEQFF
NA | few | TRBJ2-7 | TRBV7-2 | TGTGCCAGCAGCTTAATTGTCTACTCCTACGAGCAGTACTTC | CASSLIVYSYEQYF
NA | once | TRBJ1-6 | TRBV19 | TGTGCCAGTAGTCTCTACCTCGATTCACCCCTCCACTTT | CASSLYLDSPLHF
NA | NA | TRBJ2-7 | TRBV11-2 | TGTGCCAGCAGCTTAGACGACAGGAGCTCCTACGAGCAGTACTTC | CASSLDDRSSYEQYF
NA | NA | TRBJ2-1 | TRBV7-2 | TGTGCCAGCAGCTTAGGTGCAGGGGCGGTAAATGAGCAGTTCTTC | CASSLGAGAVNEQFF
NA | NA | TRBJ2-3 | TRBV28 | TGTGCCAGCAGCCGTACTAGGGAAAGCCCGCAGTATTTT | CASSRTRESPQYF
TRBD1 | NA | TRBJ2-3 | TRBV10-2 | TGCGCCAGCAGCTGGGGACAGTCCACAGGTACGCAGTATTTT | CASSWGQSTGTQYF
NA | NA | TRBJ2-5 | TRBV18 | TGTGCCAGCTCACCCGCAGTTCAAGCGGGGACCCAGTACTTC | CASSPAVQAGTQYF
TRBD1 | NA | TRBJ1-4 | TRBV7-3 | TGTGCCAGCAGCTTAACGGGACAGGCTAATGAAAAACTGTTTTTT | CASSLTGQANEKLFF
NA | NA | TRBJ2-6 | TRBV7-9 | TGTGCCAGCAGCTTAACTGGGACACCCCGCTCTGGGGCCAACGTCCTGACTTTC | CASSLTGTPRSGANVLTF
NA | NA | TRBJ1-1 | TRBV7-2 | TGTGCCAGCAGCCCGTCCTGGGGCAACACTGAAGCTTTCTTT | CASSPSWGNTEAFF
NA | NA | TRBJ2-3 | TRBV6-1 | TGTGCCAGCACCCGCACCCCTGACAACACAGATACGCAGTATTTT | CASTRTPDNTDTQYF
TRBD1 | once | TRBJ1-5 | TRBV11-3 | TGTGCCAGCAGCCCCTTTACAGGACAGGGGACCCTTTATAGCAATCAGCCCCAGCATTTT | CASSPFTGQGTLYSNQPQHF
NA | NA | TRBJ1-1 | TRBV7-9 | TGTTCCAGCAGCCCCCCGGGGGGGACTGAAGCTTTCTTT | CSSSPPGGTEAFF
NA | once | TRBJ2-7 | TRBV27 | TGTGCCAGCAGTTTATTCCCCCCTCCGGGGAGCTCCTACGAGCAGTACTTC | CASSLFPPPGSSYEQYF
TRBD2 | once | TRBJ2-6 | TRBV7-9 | TGTGCCAGCAGCCTTACTAGCGGTGGGGCCAACGTCCTGACTTTC | CASSLTSGGANVLTF
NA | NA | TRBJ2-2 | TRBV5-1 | TGCGCCAGCAGCTTGGGGAGGGTTGGCGGGGAGCTGTTTTTT | CASSLGRVGGELFF
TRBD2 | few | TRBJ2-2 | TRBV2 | TGTGCCAGCAGACCCAGGGAGGGAGGGCTGTTTTTT | CASRPREGGLFF
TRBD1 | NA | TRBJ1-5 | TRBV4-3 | TGCGCCAGCAGCCAACTAACAGGGGTCGATCAGCCCCAGCATTTT | CASSQLTGVDQPQHF
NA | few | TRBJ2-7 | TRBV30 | TGTGCCTGGGCTCAGGCCGCGAGCGAGCAGTACTTC | CAWAQAASEQYF
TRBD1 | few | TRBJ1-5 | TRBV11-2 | TGTGCCAGCAGCTTAGGACAGGGGGCGAATCAGCCCCAGCATTTT | CASSLGQGANQPQHF
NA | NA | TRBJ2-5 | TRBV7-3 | TGTGCCAGCAGCTTAGATGGCCGTCGCCAAGAGACCCAGTACTTC | CASSLDGRRQETQYF
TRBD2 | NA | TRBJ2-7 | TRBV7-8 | TGTGCCAGCAGTTGGACTAGCGGGAGCCCCGAGCAGTACTTC | CASSWTSGSPEQYF
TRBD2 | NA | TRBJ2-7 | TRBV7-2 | TGTGCCAGCAGCTTAGTCTGGGCTAGCGGATCAAGAGAATCCTACGAGCAGTACTTC | CASSLVWASGSRESYEQYF
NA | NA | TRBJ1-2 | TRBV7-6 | TGTGCCAGCAGCTTATATCCCCTCCAGGGAAGAGATGGCTACACCTTC | CASSLYPLQGRDGYTF
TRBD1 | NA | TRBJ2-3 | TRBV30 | TGTGCCTGGACGACAGGGGGATTGAGCACAGATACGCAGTATTTT | CAWTTGGLSTDTQYF
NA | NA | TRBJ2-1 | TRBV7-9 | TGTGCCAGCTGGGGATGGGGGGCGGGGGACCACAATGAGCAGTTCTTC | CASWGWGAGDHNEQFF
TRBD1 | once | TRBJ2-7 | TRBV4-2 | TGTGCCAGCAGCCAAGCGGTGGGACAGATCTACGAGCAGTACTTC | CASSQAVGQIYEQYF
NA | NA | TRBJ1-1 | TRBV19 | TGTGCCAGTAGTATTATCCCGGCGGCTAATGAAGCTTTCTTT | CASSIIPAANEAFF
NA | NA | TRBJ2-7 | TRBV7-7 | TGTGCTAGCAGCTTAGCGTGGGTTCCGACTACCTACGAGCAGTACTTC | CASSLAWVPTTYEQYF
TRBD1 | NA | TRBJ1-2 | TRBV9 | TGTGCCAGCAGCGTGACAGGGCATGGCTACACCTTC | CASSVTGHGYTF
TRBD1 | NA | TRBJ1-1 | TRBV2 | TGTGCCAGCAGCGACCCCTGGGACAGGAACACTGAAGCTTTCTTT | CASSDPWDRNTEAFF
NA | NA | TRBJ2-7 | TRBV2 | TGTGCCAGCAGTGAAGCCGCGGTCTACGAGCAGTACTTC | CASSEAAVYEQYF
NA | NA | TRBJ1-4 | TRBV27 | TGTGCCAGCAGTTTTGGTGGCAGGGTTAATGAAAAACTGTTTTTT | CASSFGGRVNEKLFF
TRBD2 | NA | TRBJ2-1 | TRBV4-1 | TGCGCCAGCAGCCAGCCCCTAGCGGGACTACGTTACAATGAGCAGTTCTTC | CASSQPLAGLRYNEQFF
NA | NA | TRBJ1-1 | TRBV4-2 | TGTGCCAGCAGAGGGGGTCCAGTTTTGAACACTGAAGCTTTCTTT | CASRGGPVLNTEAFF
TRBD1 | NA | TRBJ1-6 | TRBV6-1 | TGTGCCAGCAGTGGCTTTCGAGGGACAGGGGCCTATAATTCACCCCTCCACTTT | CASSGFRGTGAYNSPLHF
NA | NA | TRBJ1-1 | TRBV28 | TGTGCCAGCAGCCGAGGGAACACTGAAGCTTTCTTT | CASSRGNTEAFF
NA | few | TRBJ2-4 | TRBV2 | TGTGCCAGCAGTGAGGACAGTCGACTAGCCAAAAACATTCAGTACTTC | CASSEDSRLAKNIQYF
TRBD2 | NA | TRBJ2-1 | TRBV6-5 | TGTGCCAGCAGCCCCGGACTAGAGGGCAATGAGCAGTTCTTC | CASSPGLEGNEQFF